This T cell receptor (beta chain) was recorded in a study of cytomegalovirus exposure and HLA in healthy donors. Across the whole study: Earlier, fewer than 130 million unique TCR beta sequences were recovered from approximately 200 million T cells by an analysis.

The ends lost 6 bases at V and 0 bases at J; junction bases unmatched: 5. Germline CDR1 SGHTA, CDR2 FQGTGA. CDR3 length: 15 amino acids. Amplification used 60 Vbeta primers and 13 Jbeta primers. Authors' data handling: A later analysis tallied about 80 million unique TCR beta chains, around 11 million of them shared. Method: immunoSEQ multiplex PCR; TCRdb's copy keeps in-frame clones and lacks some. The DNA gave D and trimming, while V, J and clone size come from that table. The sample contains under 200,000 clones, about 79% of which appear only once. The V gene is TRBV7-3, the J gene TRBJ2-3, with 8 bases aligning to TRBD1. The source material was PBMCs. This TCR was sampled from a man aged 45 to 65 in good health and CMV-seropositive. CDR3 sequence: CASSMGQASTDTQYF. The CDR3 nucleotides read TGTGCCAGCAGTATGGGACAGGCCAGCACAGATACGCAGTATTTT.